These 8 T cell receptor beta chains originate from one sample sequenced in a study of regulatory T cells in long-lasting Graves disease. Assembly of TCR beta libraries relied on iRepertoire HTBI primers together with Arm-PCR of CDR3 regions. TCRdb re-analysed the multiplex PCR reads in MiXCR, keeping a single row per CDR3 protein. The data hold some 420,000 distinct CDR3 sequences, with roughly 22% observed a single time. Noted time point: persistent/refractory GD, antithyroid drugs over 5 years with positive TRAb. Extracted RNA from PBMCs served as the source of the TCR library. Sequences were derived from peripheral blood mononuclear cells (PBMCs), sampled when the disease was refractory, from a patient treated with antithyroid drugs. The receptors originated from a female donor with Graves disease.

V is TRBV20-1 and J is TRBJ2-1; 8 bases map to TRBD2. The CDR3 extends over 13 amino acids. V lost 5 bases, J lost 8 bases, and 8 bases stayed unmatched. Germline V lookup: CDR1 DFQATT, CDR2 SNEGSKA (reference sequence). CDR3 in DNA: TGCAGTGCTTCTACGGGAGGGCTGGATGAGCAGTTCTTC. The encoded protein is CSASTGGLDEQFF.

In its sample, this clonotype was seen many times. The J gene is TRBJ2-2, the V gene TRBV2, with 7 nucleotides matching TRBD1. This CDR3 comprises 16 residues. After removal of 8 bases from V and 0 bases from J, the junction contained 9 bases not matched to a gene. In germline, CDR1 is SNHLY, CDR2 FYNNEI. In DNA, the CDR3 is TGTGCCAGCGGTCCCGGGACAGCCGCGAACACCGGGGAGCTGTTTTTT. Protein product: CASGPGTAANTGELFF.

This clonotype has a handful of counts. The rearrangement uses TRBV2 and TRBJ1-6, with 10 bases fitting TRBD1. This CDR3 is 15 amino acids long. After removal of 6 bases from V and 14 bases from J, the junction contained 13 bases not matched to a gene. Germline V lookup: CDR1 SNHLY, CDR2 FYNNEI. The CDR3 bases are TGTGCCAGCAGCCTGACAGGGGGCGCAGGTGTGGCCCTCCACTTT. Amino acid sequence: CASSLTGGAGVALHF.

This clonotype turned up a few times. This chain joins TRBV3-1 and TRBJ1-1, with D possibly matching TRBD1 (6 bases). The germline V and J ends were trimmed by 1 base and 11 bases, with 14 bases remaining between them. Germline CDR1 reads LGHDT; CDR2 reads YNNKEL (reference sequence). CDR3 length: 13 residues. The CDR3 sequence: CASSQVQGGIAFF. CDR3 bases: TGTGCCAGCAGCCAAGTACAGGGCGGGATTGCTTTCTTT.

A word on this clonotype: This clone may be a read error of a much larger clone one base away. The chain's CDR3 is CASDYRGGQETQYF. The CDR3 DNA reads as TGTGCCAGCGATTACAGGGGAGGGCAAGAGACCCAGTACTTC. The V and J genes are TRBV6-1 and TRBJ2-5; D is possibly TRBD1 or TRBD2 (7 bases each). Germline-derived CDR1 and CDR2 are MNHNS and SASEGT. This CDR3 is 14 amino acids long. Trimming shortened V by 8 bases and J by 2 bases, and 15 bases separated the two germline ends.

For the CDR3, the DNA is TGTGCCAGCAGTCCGAACAGGGTAGGCACTGAAGCTTTCTTT. Translation: CASSPNRVGTEAFF. The chain has TRBV27 and TRBJ1-1; perhaps TRBD1 as D (6 bases). The germline CDR1 and CDR2 sequences are MNHEY and SMNVEV (reference sequence). The CDR3 is 14 amino acids. Trimming left V 5 bases short and J 4 bases short, with 14 bases between.

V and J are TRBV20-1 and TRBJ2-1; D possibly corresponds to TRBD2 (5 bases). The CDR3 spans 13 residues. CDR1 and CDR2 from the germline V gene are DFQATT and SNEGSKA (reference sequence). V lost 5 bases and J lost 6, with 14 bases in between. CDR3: CSALRVAINEQFF. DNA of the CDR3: TGCAGTGCTCTGAGGGTGGCTATCAATGAGCAGTTCTTC.

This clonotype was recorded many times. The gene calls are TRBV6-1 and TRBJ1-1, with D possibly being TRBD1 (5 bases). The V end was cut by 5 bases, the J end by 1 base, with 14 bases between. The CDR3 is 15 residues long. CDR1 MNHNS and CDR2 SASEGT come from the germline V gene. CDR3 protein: CASSQSGTTNTEAFF. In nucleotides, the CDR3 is TGTGCCAGCAGTCAATCAGGGACTACGAACACTGAAGCTTTCTTT.